The present entry profiles one T cell receptor beta chain with its context. The table came from immunoSEQ multiplex PCR; TCRdb's copy has only in-frame clones and leaves some out. This table has some 97,000 clones, around 92% appearing once. The sample originates from a study of siplizumab effects on memory and regulatory T cells. Germline CDR1 reads SNHLY; CDR2 reads FYNNEI. J was trimmed by 3 bases and V by 7 bases; bases with no gene match: 10. The CDR3 covers 16 residues. This TCR came from a human donor in good health. The V gene is TRBV2, the J gene TRBJ2-1, with TRBD2 identical over 9 bases. Sequenced sample: Tregs sorted from blood. CDR3 sequence (DNA): TGTGCCAGCAACCAGGGTCTAGCGGGAAACTACAATGAGCAGTTCTTC. Translation gives CASNQGLAGNYNEQFF.